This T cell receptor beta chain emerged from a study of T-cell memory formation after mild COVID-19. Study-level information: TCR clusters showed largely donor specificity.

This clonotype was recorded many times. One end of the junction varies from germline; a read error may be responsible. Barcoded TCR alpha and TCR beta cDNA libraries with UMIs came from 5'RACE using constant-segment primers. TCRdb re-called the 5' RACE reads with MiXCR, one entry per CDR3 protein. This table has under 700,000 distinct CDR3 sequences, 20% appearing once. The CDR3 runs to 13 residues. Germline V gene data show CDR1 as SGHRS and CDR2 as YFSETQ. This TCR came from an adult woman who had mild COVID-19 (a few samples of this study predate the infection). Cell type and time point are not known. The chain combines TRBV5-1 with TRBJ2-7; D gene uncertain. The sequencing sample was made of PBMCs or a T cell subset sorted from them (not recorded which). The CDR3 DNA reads TGTGCCAGCAGCCTAAGGAGCTCCTACGAGCAGTACTTC. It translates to CASSLRSSYEQYF.